The rows below give T cell receptor beta chains drawn from one sample of a study of blood T cell repertoires in COVID-19. Using immunoSEQ multiplex PCR, the repertoire was profiled, and TCRdb retains in-frame clones only, with some absent. This sample has about 330,000 clones, with roughly 90% found just once. The sample was PBMCs or T cells enriched from blood (not recorded which). The receptors were sampled from a woman aged 30 to 39 who had recovered from COVID-19. The CDR3 runs from the conserved cysteine through the conserved F or W. The D gene is left open where the match is weak. Clone size is shown for a subset of rows, as once, few, many or a class of expanded clone.

j_call clone_size d_call v_call cdr3_aa cdr3_nt
TRBJ2-7 once . TRBV4-2 CASSQATGDSIYEQYF TGTGCCAGCAGCCAAGCAACGGGGGACAGCATCTACGAGCAGTACTTC
TRBJ2-7 . . TRBV10-2 CASSEPGVSYEQYF TGCGCCAGCAGTGAACCCGGGGTTTCCTACGAGCAGTACTTC
TRBJ2-1 . . TRBV5-1 CASSTLQSSSYNEQFF TGCGCCAGCAGCACGCTACAGTCGAGCTCCTACAATGAGCAGTTCTTC
TRBJ2-1 . TRBD2 TRBV10-3 CAISVSGSTYNEQFF TGTGCCATCAGTGTTAGCGGGTCTACCTACAATGAGCAGTTCTTC
TRBJ2-3 . TRBD1 TRBV5-8 CASSYGTGSYVTDTQYF TGTGCCAGCAGCTATGGGACAGGGAGCTATGTCACAGATACGCAGTATTTT
TRBJ1-1 . TRBD1 TRBV9 CASSVQGAQSPAFF TGTGCCAGCAGCGTACAGGGGGCCCAATCACCAGCTTTCTTT
TRBJ1-1 . . TRBV4-3 CASSQDAGEAFF TGCGCCAGCAGCCAAGATGCAGGCGAAGCTTTCTTT
TRBJ1-1 . . TRBV27 CAISCAEAFF TGTGCCATTTCCTGCGCTGAAGCTTTCTTT
TRBJ2-7 . TRBD2 TRBV7-2 CASSYGLAGVYEQYF TGTGCCAGCAGCTATGGACTAGCGGGAGTTTACGAGCAGTACTTC
TRBJ1-5 . . TRBV28 CASSFSSGFSNQPQHF TGTGCCAGCAGTTTTTCATCCGGGTTCAGCAATCAGCCCCAGCATTTT
TRBJ2-1 . . TRBV7-6 CASSLESLSYNEQFF TGTGCCAGCAGCTTAGAGAGCCTCTCCTACAATGAGCAGTTCTTC
TRBJ2-1 . TRBD1 TRBV4-1 CASSQEGGSTNEQFF TGCGCCAGCAGCCAAGAAGGGGGCAGCACCAATGAGCAGTTCTTC
TRBJ1-6 . . TRBV20-1 CSASVGDNSPLHF TGCAGTGCTAGTGTGGGAGACAATTCACCCCTCCACTTT
TRBJ2-7 . . TRBV12-3/TRBV12-4 CASSLGGSESF TGTGCCAGCAGTTTAGGCGGTTCCGAGAGCTTC
TRBJ2-5 . . TRBV5-1 CASSSRQIETQYF TGCGCCAGCAGCTCGCGACAGATCGAGACCCAGTACTTC
TRBJ1-2 . . TRBV4-2 CASSQGGGLTYGYTF TGTGCCAGCAGCCAAGGGGGAGGACTTACCTATGGCTACACCTTC
TRBJ2-2 . . TRBV7-2 CASPRGRGNTGELFF TGTGCCAGCCCGCGCGGGCGGGGGAACACCGGGGAGCTGTTTTTT
TRBJ1-1 . . TRBV18 CASSLKTGNTEAFF TGTGCCAGCTCACTGAAGACAGGAAACACTGAAGCTTTCTTT
TRBJ1-2 once TRBD1 TRBV28 CASSPDRGLYGYTF TGTGCCAGCAGCCCGGACAGGGGGTTGTATGGCTACACCTTC
TRBJ1-4 few TRBD1 TRBV7-2 CASSPRQGPNEKLFF TGTGCCAGCAGCCCGCGACAGGGACCTAATGAAAAACTGTTTTTT
TRBJ1-4 . TRBD1 TRBV4-3 CASSHGQGDEKLFF TGCGCCAGCAGCCACGGACAGGGAGATGAAAAACTGTTTTTT
TRBJ1-5 . TRBD1 TRBV19 CASSIHRGQGPQHF TGTGCCAGTAGTATCCACAGGGGACAGGGGCCCCAGCATTTT
TRBJ2-7 . . TRBV20-1 CSAPGGPEQYF TGCAGTGCCCCCGGGGGGCCCGAGCAGTACTTC
TRBJ2-2 . . TRBV6-2/TRBV6-3 CASSSFQGITGELFF TGTGCCAGCAGTAGTTTTCAGGGAATCACCGGGGAGCTGTTTTTT
TRBJ1-1 . TRBD1 TRBV7-8 CASSLRRDRAVGGAFF TGTGCCAGCAGCTTAAGAAGGGACAGGGCGGTCGGAGGAGCTTTCTTT
TRBJ1-5 once . TRBV28 CASSESGTNQPQHF TGTGCCAGCAGTGAGTCCGGGACAAATCAGCCCCAGCATTTT
TRBJ2-1 once TRBD2 TRBV10-3 CAISDQGTSGSYNEQFF TGTGCCATCAGTGATCAAGGGACTAGCGGGTCCTACAATGAGCAGTTCTTC
TRBJ1-5 . . TRBV9 CASSPEGGNQPQHF TGTGCCAGCAGCCCGGAAGGGGGCAATCAGCCCCAGCATTTT
TRBJ2-1 . TRBD2 TRBV3-1/TRBV3-2 CASSPYKTGLAGLNEQFF TGTGCCAGCAGCCCCTACAAAACGGGACTAGCGGGGCTGAATGAGCAGTTCTTC
TRBJ2-3 . . TRBV29-1 CSVTRGSTDTQYF TGCAGCGTTACCAGGGGTAGCACAGATACGCAGTATTTT
TRBJ2-2 . TRBD2 TRBV12-5 CASGSYLAGNTGELFF TGTGCTAGTGGTTCGTACCTAGCGGGGAATACCGGGGAGCTGTTTTTT
TRBJ1-3 . TRBD1 TRBV6-5 CASTTGGSGNTIYF TGTGCCAGCACGACAGGGGGTTCTGGAAACACCATATATTTT
TRBJ1-2 . TRBD1 TRBV11-1 CASSPGQGYGYTF TGTGCCAGCAGCCCCGGACAGGGGTATGGCTACACCTTC
TRBJ2-1 . . TRBV19 CASSKPARNEQFF TGTGCCAGTAGTAAGCCGGCCAGGAATGAGCAGTTCTTC
TRBJ2-1 . . TRBV20-1 CSARVVNEQFF TGCAGTGCTAGAGTTGTAAATGAGCAGTTCTTC
TRBJ2-7 . . TRBV6-1 CASSEIWAGPPYEQYF TGTGCCAGCAGTGAAATCTGGGCGGGCCCTCCCTACGAGCAGTACTTC
TRBJ2-1 . . TRBV28 CASLSGRGSFNEQFF TGTGCCAGCCTTTCTGGCAGGGGAAGCTTCAATGAGCAGTTCTTC
TRBJ1-3 few . TRBV28 CASSLGNTIYF TGTGCCAGCAGCCTAGGAAACACCATATATTTT
TRBJ1-4 once TRBD1 TRBV6-5 CASRPTGGTNEKLFF TGTGCCAGCAGGCCTACAGGGGGAACTAATGAAAAACTGTTTTTT
TRBJ2-7 . TRBD2 TRBV11-2 CASSSLAGGLEEQYF TGTGCCAGCAGCTCCTTAGCGGGGGGACTTGAAGAGCAGTACTTC
TRBJ1-1 . . TRBV7-9 CASSLIQGNTEAFF TGTGCCAGCAGCTTAATTCAGGGAAACACTGAAGCTTTCTTT
TRBJ1-1 . TRBD1 TRBV4-3 CASSRELPGGPNTEAFF TGCGCCAGCAGCCGAGAGCTACCAGGGGGCCCGAACACTGAAGCTTTCTTT
TRBJ2-2 . . TRBV6-6 CASIRFQGGFGTGELFF TGTGCCAGCATTCGATTCCAAGGGGGATTCGGTACCGGGGAGCTGTTTTTT
TRBJ1-2 . TRBD1 TRBV18 CASSPRSRTGEGRGYTF TGTGCCAGCTCACCCCGCAGTCGGACAGGGGAGGGACGTGGCTACACCTTC
TRBJ1-2 . TRBD1 TRBV28 CASSLGQPYGYTF TGTGCCAGCAGTTTGGGACAGCCCTATGGCTACACCTTC
TRBJ1-3 once . TRBV3-1/TRBV3-2 CASSQDLGGAGNTIYF TGTGCCAGCAGCCAAGATCTGGGGGGGGCTGGAAACACCATATATTTT
TRBJ1-2 . . TRBV9 CASSVLLTDGYTF TGTGCCAGCAGCGTATTGCTTACGGATGGCTACACCTTC
TRBJ2-7 . TRBD1 TRBV28 CASSSSGTGGDEQYF TGTGCCAGCAGTTCATCCGGGACAGGGGGCGACGAGCAGTACTTC
TRBJ2-5 . . TRBV7-2 CASSMDLQETQYF TGTGCCAGCAGCATGGACTTGCAAGAGACCCAGTACTTC
TRBJ2-3 . TRBD2 TRBV18 CASSPREIGGTTDTQYF TGTGCCAGCTCACCACGAGAAATCGGGGGGACCACAGATACGCAGTATTTT
TRBJ2-1 . TRBD1 TRBV19 CASSKTGEYNEQFF TGTGCCAGTAGTAAGACAGGGGAATACAATGAGCAGTTCTTC
TRBJ2-4 . TRBD1 TRBV7-2 CASGTGRNIQYF TGTGCCAGTGGGACAGGGAGGAACATTCAGTACTTC
TRBJ2-2 . TRBD1 TRBV6-5 CASSYWDRNTGELFF TGTGCCAGCAGTTATTGGGACAGGAACACCGGGGAGCTGTTTTTT
TRBJ1-2 . TRBD1 TRBV19 CVSSSTGGMISGYTF TGTGTCAGTAGCAGCACAGGGGGCATGATCAGTGGCTACACCTTC
TRBJ2-7 . . TRBV18 CASSPGSGIYEQYF TGTGCCAGCTCACCCGGATCAGGAATCTACGAGCAGTACTTC